This record concerns one T cell receptor (beta chain) sequence. The data originate from a study of cytomegalovirus exposure and HLA in healthy donors. CDR1 and CDR2 from the germline V gene are LNHDA and SQIVND (reference sequence). The ends were cut back, 7 bases at V and 2 bases at J, with 11 bases in the middle. This CDR3 region has 13 residues. The repertoire was sequenced with immunoSEQ multiplex PCR; TCRdb's copy has only in-frame clones and lacks some. The sample includes 200,000 to 250,000 clones, around nine tenths of them seen just once. The donors belonged to the 120-subject validation cohort, separate from the roughly 720-subject first cohort.

This chain links TRBV19 with TRBJ2-5; D not resolved. This clonotype was obtained from a woman between 18 and 30 years old in good health and CMV-seronegative. The sequencing input was PBMCs. The CDR3: CASTSDFQETQYF. In DNA, the CDR3 is TGTGCCAGTACCTCAGATTTTCAAGAGACCCAGTACTTC.